This T cell receptor beta chain appears in the sequencing data of a study of shared T cell receptors in the human thymus. Trimming cost V 3 bases and J 0 bases, with 11 bases left between them. The CDR3 length is 16 residues. From germline, CDR1 is MNHNS and CDR2 SASEGT. The data were produced by immunoSEQ multiplex PCR, yet TCRdb's version contains in-frame clones alone and is incomplete. The sample lists 700,000 to 750,000 clones, 80% to 90% occurring once. The same specimen was also included in a second study, on human thymus T cells. This second study notes: Donor material was obtained from healthy Finnish infants undergoing corrective surgery for congenital heart defects. Obtained as resections during corrective heart surgery, the thymus tissue was then studied.

J is TRBJ2-2 and V is TRBV6-1, with a weak D call TRBD1 (6 bases). The source is a girl less than two years old with a congenital heart defect. Sequenced input: thymocytes. CDR3 protein: CASSDEGDTNTGELFF. CDR3 nucleotides: TGTGCCAGCAGTGACGAGGGGGACACGAACACCGGGGAGCTGTTTTTT.